A selection of T cell receptor beta chains follows, all from one sample in a study of blood T cells in healthy people across ages. Using its own MiXCR run on the 5' RACE reads, TCRdb lists one record per CDR3 protein. Of approximately 810,000 distinct CDR3 sequences in the sample, around 30% were seen once. Sequenced material: blood. The source is a woman aged 80 or over in good health. CDR3s include the opening cysteine and the closing phenylalanine or tryptophan. The D gene is left open where the match is weak. A clone size is listed for some rows: how often the clone was seen (once, few, many), or a class if it is expanded.

>TRBV7-2|TRBJ2-3|TRBD2|.
TGTGCCAGCAGCCTAGCGGGGGGGATGAGCACAGATACGCAGTATTTT
CASSLAGGMSTDTQYF
>TRBV12-3/TRBV12-4|TRBJ2-2|TRBD1|many
TGTGCCAGCAGTTCGACAGGGGAAGTCGCCGGGGAGCTGTTTTTT
CASSSTGEVAGELFF
>TRBV18|TRBJ1-6|TRBD1|.
TGTGCCAGCTCACCCGGGACAGGGTTCTCACCCCTCCACTTT
CASSPGTGFSPLHF
>TRBV11-2|TRBJ2-6|.|many
TGTGCCAGCAGCCCACAGAGGGCTGGGGCCAACGTCCTGACTTTC
CASSPQRAGANVLTF
>TRBV7-2|TRBJ2-3|TRBD1|many
TGTGCCAGCAGCTTCCGGGACAGACTAACAGATACGCAGTATTTT
CASSFRDRLTDTQYF
>TRBV7-9|TRBJ2-3|TRBD2|few
TGTGCCAGCAGCTTAGGGGGACTAGCGGGAGTCACAGATACGCAGTATTTT
CASSLGGLAGVTDTQYF
>TRBV7-2|TRBJ2-7|TRBD2|.
TGTGCCAGCAGCTCTAGCGGGGGGGCCGGCTACGAGCAGTACTTC
CASSSSGGAGYEQYF
>TRBV3-1|TRBJ1-4|TRBD1|.
TGTGCCAGCAGTCCAAGGACAGGGGATAATGAAAAACTGTTTTTT
CASSPRTGDNEKLFF
>TRBV4-2|TRBJ2-5|.|many
TGTGCCAGCAGCCAAGGGGGGAGAGGGCATCTCCAAGAGACCCAGTACTTC
CASSQGGRGHLQETQYF
>TRBV20-1|TRBJ2-1|TRBD2|few
TGCAGTGCTAGAGATGAGACTAGCGGGGGGCCCTACAATGAGCAGTTCTTC
CSARDETSGGPYNEQFF
>TRBV6-1|TRBJ1-2|TRBD1|.
TGTGCCAGCAACCCGACAGGGAACTATGGCTACACCTTC
CASNPTGNYGYTF
>TRBV27|TRBJ1-2|.|many
TGTGCCAGCAGTTTCCCACCCTTCTATGGCTACACCTTC
CASSFPPFYGYTF
>TRBV7-9|TRBJ1-2|.|once
TGTGCCAGCAGCTGGGACGGCAGGGAGTACTGTGGCTACACCTTC
CASSWDGREYCGYTF
>TRBV20-1|TRBJ1-5|.|.
TGCAGGGCTCGGGGGGGGAAGGCCCAGCATTTT
CRARGGKAQHF
>TRBV7-2|TRBJ1-2|.|.
TGTGCCAGCAGCCCCCTTACGAGGAGGGACTATGGCTACACCTTC
CASSPLTRRDYGYTF
>TRBV9|TRBJ2-5|TRBD1|many
TGTGCCAGCAGCCCGAGGGGGGGACAGGGAGTGGAAGAGACCCAGTACTTC
CASSPRGGQGVEETQYF
>TRBV20-1|TRBJ1-2|.|.
TGCAGTGCTAGAGATGAGGGGATCGGTGGCTACACCTTC
CSARDEGIGGYTF
>TRBV7-2|TRBJ2-3|TRBD2|many
TGTGCCAGCAGCGCTCAGGGACTAGAAACAGATACGCAGTATTTT
CASSAQGLETDTQYF
>TRBV11-2|TRBJ2-7|TRBD2|few
TGTGCCAGCAGCTTAGCGACTAGCGGGGTAATACGAGTGCAGTACTTC
CASSLATSGVIRVQYF
>TRBV6-2/TRBV6-3|TRBJ2-5|TRBD2|many
TGTGCCAGCAGCACACCGGCTAGCGGGATTCCAGAGACCCAGTACTTC
CASSTPASGIPETQYF
>TRBV7-2|TRBJ1-1|.|.
TGTGCCAGCAGCTTCCGGGCGAGCACTGAAGCTTTCTTT
CASSFRASTEAFF
>TRBV12-3/TRBV12-4|TRBJ1-6|.|many
TGTGCCAGCAGTTCATCGTCAGTGTGGGGACGGGGGAATTCACCCCTCCACTTT
CASSSSSVWGRGNSPLHF
>TRBV20-1|TRBJ2-1|TRBD2|.
TGCAGTGCCCAGGGACTAGTCTCCTACAATGAGCAGTTCTTC
CSAQGLVSYNEQFF
>TRBV2|TRBJ1-2|.|many
TGTGCCAGCAGTGAACCCGGTCATGGCTACACCTTC
CASSEPGHGYTF
>TRBV12-3/TRBV12-4|TRBJ1-2|.|few
TGTGCCAGCAGTCCCCGGGATGACTATGGCTACACCTTC
CASSPRDDYGYTF
>TRBV5-6|TRBJ2-4|.|few
TGTGTCAGCAGCTTCGGGATACCCAAAAACATTCAGTACTTC
CVSSFGIPKNIQYF
>TRBV29-1|TRBJ2-5|.|many
TGCAGCGTTCCCCCCGGGGGAGAGACCCAGTACTTC
CSVPPGGETQYF
>TRBV5-1|TRBJ1-1|TRBD1|.
TGCGCCAGCAGCCTCCCGGACAGGGACACTGAAGCTTTCTTT
CASSLPDRDTEAFF
>TRBV5-1|TRBJ2-3|.|many
TGCGCCAGCAGCACCTCTAGCACAGATACGCAGTATTTT
CASSTSSTDTQYF
>TRBV7-3|TRBJ2-1|TRBD2|.
TGTGCCAGCAGCTCTCTAGCGGGAGTGTACAATGAGCAGTTCTTC
CASSSLAGVYNEQFF
>TRBV10-2|TRBJ2-3|TRBD1|.
TGCGCCAGCAGACCGACAGGGGACCACATAGATACGCAGTATTTT
CASRPTGDHIDTQYF
>TRBV3-1|TRBJ2-3|.|many
TGTGCCAGCAGCCAAGGGAGGGTCAGCACAGATACGCAGTATTTT
CASSQGRVSTDTQYF
>TRBV20-1|TRBJ2-7|.|few
TGCAGTGCCGTCGGGACGGACCCATACGAGCAGTACTTC
CSAVGTDPYEQYF
>TRBV2|TRBJ1-1|.|few
TGTGCCAGCAGTGAAGCTTTCTTT
CASSEAFF
>TRBV6-5|TRBJ2-7|TRBD1|many
TGTGCCAGCAGTTCGGGACAGGGACACTACGAGCAGTACTTC
CASSSGQGHYEQYF
>TRBV7-2|TRBJ2-1|TRBD1|.
TGTGCCAGCAGCCCCATGGCCGGGACAGGGAGGAATGAGCAGTTCTTC
CASSPMAGTGRNEQFF
>TRBV7-9|TRBJ2-1|.|many
TGTGCCAGCAGCTTAACAGGACATCAAACCTACAATGAGCAGTTCTTC
CASSLTGHQTYNEQFF
>TRBV5-6|TRBJ1-2|.|.
TGTGCCAGCAGCCAGACGAAGTTTGGCTACACCTTC
CASSQTKFGYTF
>TRBV28|TRBJ1-5|.|many
TGTGCCAGCAAGACGGGCGACAATCAGCCCCAGCATTTT
CASKTGDNQPQHF
>TRBV3-1|TRBJ1-2|.|.
TGTGCCAGCAGCCAACCCTCAGTGCTCTTTGGGTACACCTTC
CASSQPSVLFGYTF
>TRBV7-2|TRBJ2-3|.|.
TGTGCCAGCAGCACCAAGACAGGTAGAACAGATGCGCAGTATTTT
CASSTKTGRTDAQYF
>TRBV20-1|TRBJ2-3|TRBD2|many
TGCAGTGCTAGAGATCGCCTAGCGGGGCCGAGAGATACGCAGTATTTT
CSARDRLAGPRDTQYF
>TRBV29-1|TRBJ2-3|TRBD1|.
TGCAGCGTCGACAGGGGGTACGCAGATACGCAGTATTTT
CSVDRGYADTQYF
>TRBV7-8|TRBJ2-1|TRBD2|many
TGTGCCAGCAGCTTAGACCTGCGAGCGGGGGGGCAGTCCTACAATGAGCAGTTCTTC
CASSLDLRAGGQSYNEQFF
>TRBV11-2|TRBJ1-1|TRBD1|.
TGTACCAGCAGCTTACATGGGACAGGGGGCGAATCTTTCTTT
CTSSLHGTGGESFF
>TRBV6-4|TRBJ2-3|.|many
TGTGCCAGCAGTGATGGCGGCCTTCTAAGCACAGATACGCAGTATTTT
CASSDGGLLSTDTQYF
>TRBV7-9|TRBJ2-7|TRBD2|many
TGTGCCAGCAGCCCCTTAGGGGAGGGGTCCTACGAGCAGTACTTC
CASSPLGEGSYEQYF
>TRBV7-2|TRBJ2-5|TRBD1|many
TGTGCCAGCAGCGTTACCGGGACAGGGGGTCAAGAGACCCAGTACTTC
CASSVTGTGGQETQYF
>TRBV11-2|TRBJ2-7|.|many
TGTGCCAGCAGCTCGAACCCCAGGATTTCGCGTGGATACGAGCAGTACTTC
CASSSNPRISRGYEQYF
>TRBV20-1|TRBJ2-3|.|many
TGCAGTGCGCTCGGGGTCACAGATACGCAGTATTTT
CSALGVTDTQYF